These T cell receptor beta chains were read from a single sample in a study of shared clonotypes between healthy human individuals. Generated by immunoSEQ multiplex PCR, the TCRdb table keeps only in-frame clones and is missing some. The repertoire holds 2 million to 3 million clones, with roughly 93% as singletons. The specimen was naive CD4+ T cells from PBMCs. These receptors were collected from a man aged 18 to 29 in good health. Some clones in this sample may be carry-over from other donors' samples. Both conserved end residues are part of each CDR3. The D gene is left open where the match is weak. Not every row has a clone size; where given, it reads once, few, many or a size class.

size	V	D	J	CDR3	DNA
-	TRBV6-5	-	TRBJ2-1	CASSFDRSSYNEQFF	TGTGCCAGCAGTTTCGACAGGAGCTCCTACAATGAGCAGTTCTTC
-	TRBV2	TRBD1	TRBJ1-3	CASRMTGVYTIYF	TGTGCCAGCAGGATGACAGGGGTATACACCATATATTTT
-	TRBV28	-	TRBJ2-1	CASSTFFDEQFF	TGTGCCAGCAGCACATTTTTCGATGAGCAGTTCTTC
-	TRBV19	TRBD2	TRBJ2-3	CATRLAGATDTQYF	TGTGCCACCAGACTAGCGGGAGCCACAGATACGCAGTATTTT
-	TRBV5-1	-	TRBJ1-3	CASSHGMLGRGSGNTIYF	TGCGCCAGCAGCCATGGCATGCTAGGACGTGGCTCTGGAAACACCATATATTTT
-	TRBV2	TRBD2	TRBJ2-7	CASRWKLAGDLSYEQYF	TGTGCCAGCAGATGGAAGCTAGCGGGAGACCTCTCCTACGAGCAGTACTTC
-	TRBV10-3	-	TRBJ1-1	CAISPTTEAEAFF	TGTGCCATCTCCCCGACCACAGAGGCTGAAGCTTTCTTT
-	TRBV7-2	-	TRBJ2-7	CASFPNEAGRYEQYF	TGTGCCAGCTTCCCCAACGAGGCAGGGAGGTACGAGCAGTACTTC
-	TRBV12-2	-	TRBJ2-2	CASRLVGENKAGELFF	TGTGCAAGTCGCTTAGTTGGGGAAAACAAGGCCGGGGAGCTGTTTTTT
-	TRBV5-1	-	TRBJ1-2	CASSDGSNYGYTF	TGCGCCAGCAGCGACGGTTCCAACTATGGCTACACCTTC
-	TRBV7-2	TRBD2	TRBJ2-1	CASSLAGGSDVERQFF	TGTGCCAGCAGCTTAGCGGGCGGGAGTGATGTAGAGCGGCAGTTCTTC
-	TRBV28	TRBD2	TRBJ2-7	CASSTPGGSGSSYEQYF	TGTGCCAGCAGTACCCCCGGGGGTAGCGGGAGCTCCTACGAGCAGTACTTC
-	TRBV27	-	TRBJ2-5	CASSLSRRGHSGRQETQYF	TGTGCCAGCAGTTTATCCCGCAGGGGCCACTCAGGGAGGCAAGAGACCCAGTACTTC
-	TRBV12-5	-	TRBJ2-1	CASGSRSDNEQFF	TGTGCTAGTGGTTCGCGTTCGGACAATGAGCAGTTCTTC
-	TRBV7-2	TRBD1	TRBJ2-2	CASSATGTGTGELFF	TGTGCCAGCAGCGCAACCGGGACAGGGACCGGGGAGCTGTTTTTT
-	TRBV28	-	TRBJ2-2	CASSLYSPDTGELFF	TGTGCCAGCAGTTTATATAGCCCGGACACCGGGGAGCTGTTTTTT
-	TRBV5-1	TRBD1	TRBJ1-2	CASSPRTGGTSYGYTF	TGCGCCAGCAGCCCTCGGACAGGGGGTACAAGCTATGGCTACACCTTC
-	TRBV7-3	-	TRBJ2-7	CASSAAGSYEQYF	TGTGCCAGCAGCGCGGCTGGGAGCTACGAGCAGTACTTC
once	TRBV7-2	TRBD2	TRBJ2-7	CASSLHLGLAASYEQYF	TGTGCCAGCAGCTTACACCTCGGACTAGCGGCCTCCTACGAGCAGTACTTC
-	TRBV5-8	-	TRBJ1-5	CATSLDSNQPQHF	TGTGCCACCTCCCTGGACAGCAATCAGCCCCAGCATTTT
-	TRBV2	-	TRBJ1-5	CASSTDRLNQPQHF	TGTGCCAGCAGCACCGACAGGCTAAATCAGCCCCAGCATTTT
-	TRBV28	-	TRBJ2-4	CASSLARGTLAKNIQYF	TGTGCCAGCAGTTTAGCGCGGGGTACCTTAGCCAAAAACATTCAGTACTTC
-	TRBV29-1	-	TRBJ1-2	CSVAGDGVEGYTF	TGCAGCGTGGCAGGGGATGGTGTTGAGGGCTACACCTTC
-	TRBV28	-	TRBJ2-7	CASSPGPYEQYF	TGTGCCAGCAGCCCCGGTCCCTACGAGCAGTACTTC
-	TRBV4-2	TRBD1	TRBJ1-2	CASSQVMGQLYGYTF	TGTGCCAGCAGCCAAGTAATGGGACAGCTATATGGCTACACCTTC
-	TRBV28	-	TRBJ1-3	CASSLGGELLSGNTIYF	TGTGCCAGCAGTTTGGGGGGGGAGCTACTCTCTGGAAACACCATATATTTT
-	TRBV18	TRBD2	TRBJ2-3	CASSPLAGLAGVSGTDTQYF	TGTGCCAGCTCACCATTGGCCGGACTAGCGGGAGTCTCGGGCACAGATACGCAGTATTTT
-	TRBV7-6	-	TRBJ2-5	CASSLLRPSEETQYF	TGTGCCAGCAGCTTATTACGACCCTCGGAAGAGACCCAGTACTTC
-	TRBV28	-	TRBJ2-2	CASSLPTSGRGELFF	TGTGCCAGCAGTTTGCCTACGTCGGGACGCGGGGAGCTGTTTTTT
-	TRBV28	-	TRBJ1-5	CASSNGQLNQPQHF	TGTGCCAGCAGCAATGGACAGTTGAATCAGCCCCAGCATTTT
-	TRBV27	-	TRBJ1-3	CASSSIRAGNTIYF	TGTGCCAGCAGTTCCATAAGGGCTGGAAACACCATATATTTT
-	TRBV7-2	-	TRBJ1-2	CASSFPSSSNGYTF	TGTGCCAGCAGCTTCCCCAGCTCAAGTAATGGCTACACCTTC
-	TRBV5-1	TRBD2	TRBJ2-4	CASSPQRLAGRDIQYF	TGCGCCAGCAGCCCTCAGCGACTAGCGGGAAGGGACATTCAGTACTTC
-	TRBV7-9	TRBD1	TRBJ1-2	CASTAGDRGGGYTF	TGTGCCAGCACCGCCGGGGACAGGGGCGGTGGCTACACCTTC
-	TRBV2	-	TRBJ2-1	CASSNKQGSNEQFF	TGTGCCAGCAGTAATAAACAGGGTTCAAATGAGCAGTTCTTC
once	TRBV28	TRBD2	TRBJ2-1	CASSSSGSGSRNEQFF	TGTGCCAGCAGTTCCTCCGGTAGCGGGAGTCGAAATGAGCAGTTCTTC
-	TRBV7-9	-	TRBJ1-3	CASSLFEENTIYF	TGTGCCAGCAGCTTATTCGAGGAAAACACCATATATTTT
-	TRBV30	-	TRBJ1-2	CACKIGAAYGYTF	TGTGCCTGCAAAATCGGGGCGGCCTATGGCTACACCTTC
-	TRBV2	TRBD1	TRBJ2-5	CASQGAGETQYF	TGTGCCAGTCAGGGGGCCGGGGAGACCCAGTACTTC
-	TRBV27	-	TRBJ1-2	CASSFKGSNYGYTF	TGTGCCAGCAGTTTTAAGGGCAGTAACTATGGCTACACCTTC
-	TRBV2	-	TRBJ2-7	CASRGGQYEQYF	TGTGCCAGCAGGGGGGGACAGTACGAGCAGTACTTC
-	TRBV6-1	-	TRBJ1-5	CASSERRGPLDQPQHF	TGTGCCAGCAGTGAAAGGCGAGGTCCTCTCGATCAGCCCCAGCATTTT
-	TRBV5-1	TRBD2	TRBJ2-7	CASSLDPAGAAEQYF	TGCGCCAGCAGCTTGGACCCAGCGGGAGCCGCCGAGCAGTACTTC
-	TRBV6-1	TRBD2	TRBJ2-1	CASSAARPVGGDEQFF	TGTGCCAGCAGTGCCGCCCGACCCGTGGGGGGGGATGAGCAGTTCTTC
-	TRBV5-1	TRBD1	TRBJ1-4	CASSLANRGEKLFF	TGCGCCAGCAGCTTGGCCAACAGGGGAGAAAAACTGTTTTTT
-	TRBV14	-	TRBJ2-7	CASSHPGAWWQYF	TGTGCCAGCAGCCACCCCGGAGCATGGTGGCAGTACTTC
-	TRBV2	-	TRBJ1-2	CASSWGPTGGYTF	TGTGCCAGCAGTTGGGGCCCGACTGGCGGCTACACCTTC
-	TRBV28	TRBD1	TRBJ1-2	CASSLRTIGQGDGYTF	TGTGCCAGCAGTCTCCGGACCATCGGACAGGGCGATGGCTACACCTTC
-	TRBV6-5	-	TRBJ1-1	CASSYSTGTGTEAFF	TGTGCCAGCAGTTACTCGACAGGTACGGGGACTGAAGCTTTCTTT
-	TRBV28	-	TRBJ1-2	CASSLAGTNGYTF	TGTGCCAGCTCCCTAGCCGGGACAAATGGCTACACCTTC
-	TRBV2	-	TRBJ1-5	CASAILGGNQPQHF	TGTGCCAGTGCTATCTTGGGGGGCAATCAGCCCCAGCATTTT
-	TRBV5-6	-	TRBJ2-3	CASSNRQGTDTQYF	TGTGCCAGCAGCAACAGACAGGGCACAGATACGCAGTATTTT
-	TRBV11-3	-	TRBJ2-2	CASSLDGVGNTGELFF	TGTGCCAGCAGCTTAGATGGGGTCGGGAACACCGGGGAGCTGTTTTTT
-	TRBV6-1	-	TRBJ2-7	CASSDRRGSYEQYF	TGTGCCAGCAGTGATCGTCGGGGATCCTACGAGCAGTACTTC
-	TRBV6-5	-	TRBJ2-7	CASTSGRGYEQYF	TGTGCCAGCACCTCCGGACGGGGCTACGAGCAGTACTTC
-	TRBV7-2	TRBD1	TRBJ2-7	CASSLDRGRNEQYF	TGTGCCAGCAGCTTAGACAGGGGGCGGAACGAGCAGTACTTC
-	TRBV13	-	TRBJ2-6	CASSLRRVAPSSGANVLTF	TGTGCCAGCAGCTTACGTCGTGTGGCTCCTAGCTCTGGGGCCAACGTCCTGACTTTC
-	TRBV7-9	-	TRBJ1-3	CASTPGSSSGNTIYF	TGTGCCAGCACCCCAGGGTCCTCCTCTGGAAACACCATATATTTT
-	TRBV30	-	TRBJ1-3	CAWSYKGDTIYF	TGTGCCTGGAGTTATAAGGGGGATACCATATATTTT